The following is a TCR beta chain sequence with its context. This CDR3 comprises 15 residues. The germline V gene has CDR1 SEHNR and CDR2 FQNEAQ (reference sequence). The V gene end was trimmed by 1 base and the J gene end by 7 bases; junction bases not matched to a gene: 6. This sample was taken from a study of blood T cell repertoires in COVID-19. Looking at the study overall: The origin of the acute and convalescent COVID-19 samples was the United States, Italy and Spain. T cells, B-cell-depleted T cells, or PBMCs supplied cDNA or gDNA.

Authors' processing steps: From reference gene primer amplification, estimates of nucleated cell counts were derived. Repertoires were generated with immunoSEQ multiplex PCR, while TCRdb's copy carries only in-frame clones and drops some. Clone size and the V and J calls come from that table; the DNA yielded D and trimming. The repertoire holds around 370,000 clones, with 91% as singletons. The genes are TRBV7-9 and TRBJ2-3; TRBD1 matches at 9 bases. The sample was peripheral blood. The TCR was taken from a woman between 18 and 30 years old who had recovered from COVID-19. The DNA of the CDR3 is TGTGCCAGCAGCTTAGTTACAGGGGGCGCATATACGCAGTATTTT. Residues: CASSLVTGGAYTQYF.